A selection of T cell receptor beta chains follows, all from one sample in a study of PD-L1 blockade in urothelial cancer. Method: immunoSEQ multiplex PCR; TCRdb's copy keeps in-frame clones and lacks some. Of about 50,000 clones listed, less than 85% are singletons. The input for sequencing was PBMCs, taken around atezolizumab (anti-PD-L1) treatment. The source is a man in his 70s with urothelial cancer. Each CDR3 is given with its conserved first and last residue. The D gene is left open where the match is weak. Clone sizes are given selectively: once, few, many, or a class where the clone is expanded.

J: TRBJ2-3; size: -; V: TRBV5-4; D: -; CDR3: CASSLGGDWDTQYF; DNA: TGTGCCAGCAGCTTGGGGGGGGATTGGGATACGCAGTATTTT
J: TRBJ1-2; size: -; V: TRBV19; D: -; CDR3: CASSASKPRGYTF; DNA: TGTGCCAGTAGTGCCTCCAAGCCGCGGGGCTACACCTTC
J: TRBJ2-2; size: -; V: TRBV4-1; D: TRBD1; CDR3: CASSPTGGWGTGELFF; DNA: TGCGCCAGCAGCCCTACAGGGGGCTGGGGCACCGGGGAGCTGTTTTTT
J: TRBJ2-7; size: -; V: TRBV5-6; D: -; CDR3: CASSPQRESSGYEQYF; DNA: TGTGCCAGCAGCCCTCAGAGGGAATCCAGTGGCTACGAGCAGTACTTC
J: TRBJ2-7; size: -; V: TRBV29-1; D: TRBD1; CDR3: CSGGTGSKNEQYF; DNA: TGCAGCGGGGGGACAGGGTCGAAAAACGAGCAGTACTTC
J: TRBJ2-5; size: -; V: TRBV25-1; D: TRBD2; CDR3: CASNIAGEETQYF; DNA: TGTGCCAGCAATATTGCGGGAGAAGAGACCCAGTACTTC
J: TRBJ1-2; size: -; V: TRBV15; D: -; CDR3: CATSRDLGQEYGYTF; DNA: TGTGCCACCAGCAGAGATCTGGGGCAGGAGTATGGCTACACCTTC
J: TRBJ2-5; size: -; V: TRBV5-1; D: -; CDR3: CASKSGVDGETQYF; DNA: TGCGCCAGCAAATCGGGGGTGGACGGGGAGACCCAGTACTTC
J: TRBJ2-5; size: -; V: TRBV5-1; D: TRBD1; CDR3: CASSVGPGQGETQYF; DNA: TGCGCCAGCAGCGTTGGTCCGGGACAGGGGGAGACCCAGTACTTC
J: TRBJ2-2; size: -; V: TRBV7-9; D: -; CDR3: CASSLVLALAGELFF; DNA: TGTGCCAGCAGCTTAGTGCTAGCTCTAGCCGGGGAGCTGTTTTTT
J: TRBJ2-3; size: few; V: TRBV25-1; D: TRBD1; CDR3: CASSPTPGQGSADTQYF; DNA: TGTGCCAGCAGTCCCACACCGGGACAGGGGAGCGCAGATACGCAGTATTTT
J: TRBJ2-1; size: once; V: TRBV6-1; D: TRBD1; CDR3: CASSRDRGYNEQFF; DNA: TGTGCCAGCAGTAGGGACAGGGGTTACAATGAGCAGTTCTTC
J: TRBJ1-2; size: -; V: TRBV7-2; D: TRBD1; CDR3: CASSRGQDVYRYTF; DNA: TGTGCCAGCAGCCGGGGACAGGATGTTTATCGCTACACCTTC
J: TRBJ1-4; size: -; V: TRBV10-2; D: TRBD1; CDR3: CASRFRGQGDEKLFF; DNA: TGCGCCAGCAGGTTTAGGGGACAGGGTGACGAAAAACTGTTTTTT
J: TRBJ1-2; size: -; V: TRBV28; D: TRBD1; CDR3: CASNPPDRDGGYTF; DNA: TGTGCCAGCAACCCCCCGGACAGGGACGGCGGCTACACCTTC
J: TRBJ2-7; size: -; V: TRBV30; D: -; CDR3: CAWSVPHGAYEQYF; DNA: TGTGCCTGGAGTGTACCCCACGGGGCCTACGAGCAGTACTTC
J: TRBJ1-3; size: many; V: TRBV5-1; D: -; CDR3: CASSEQGSGNTIYF; DNA: TGCGCCAGCAGCGAACAGGGTAGTGGAAACACCATATATTTT
J: TRBJ1-4; size: -; V: TRBV7-9; D: -; CDR3: CASSFWTRRDEKLFF; DNA: TGTGCCAGCAGCTTCTGGACTCGGCGGGATGAAAAACTGTTTTTT
J: TRBJ1-2; size: -; V: TRBV9; D: -; CDR3: CASSVAPGLEGYTF; DNA: TGTGCCAGCAGCGTAGCACCAGGACTGGAAGGCTACACCTTC
J: TRBJ2-1; size: -; V: TRBV9; D: TRBD1; CDR3: CASSARQGEDDEQFF; DNA: TGTGCCAGCAGCGCCCGACAGGGGGAGGACGATGAGCAGTTCTTC
J: TRBJ1-5; size: -; V: TRBV30; D: -; CDR3: CAWSVQGGAQPQHF; DNA: TGTGCCTGGAGTGTACAAGGTGGGGCTCAGCCCCAGCATTTT
J: TRBJ1-4; size: -; V: TRBV5-1; D: -; CDR3: CASSSQQGWGEKLFF; DNA: TGCGCCAGCAGCTCCCAACAGGGTTGGGGTGAAAAACTGTTTTTT
J: TRBJ2-2; size: -; V: TRBV10-2; D: TRBD2; CDR3: CASSDPGLSDLGRPGELFF; DNA: TGCGCCAGCAGCGACCCGGGACTAAGCGACTTGGGCAGGCCCGGGGAGCTGTTTTTT
J: TRBJ1-5; size: -; V: TRBV7-9; D: TRBD1; CDR3: CASSRQGRNQPQHF; DNA: TGTGCCAGCAGCCGACAGGGGCGCAATCAGCCCCAGCATTTT
J: TRBJ2-5; size: few; V: TRBV7-8; D: TRBD1; CDR3: CASSLIPWDRRKTQYF; DNA: TGTGCCAGCAGCTTAATCCCCTGGGACAGGCGAAAGACCCAGTACTTC
J: TRBJ1-5; size: -; V: TRBV6-1; D: -; CDR3: CASSDGPEVGQPQHF; DNA: TGTGCCAGCAGTGATGGACCGGAGGTAGGTCAGCCCCAGCATTTT
J: TRBJ2-6; size: -; V: TRBV9; D: TRBD1; CDR3: CASSLGQGARGANVLTF; DNA: TGTGCCAGCAGCTTGGGACAGGGGGCGCGCGGGGCCAACGTCCTGACTTTC
J: TRBJ1-5; size: few; V: TRBV28; D: -; CDR3: CASSLGGSRQPQHF; DNA: TGTGCCAGCAGTTTAGGAGGGTCTCGGCAGCCCCAGCATTTT
J: TRBJ2-7; size: -; V: TRBV5-6; D: -; CDR3: CASSLLAGNEQYF; DNA: TGTGCCAGCAGCTTGTTAGCAGGGAACGAGCAGTACTTC